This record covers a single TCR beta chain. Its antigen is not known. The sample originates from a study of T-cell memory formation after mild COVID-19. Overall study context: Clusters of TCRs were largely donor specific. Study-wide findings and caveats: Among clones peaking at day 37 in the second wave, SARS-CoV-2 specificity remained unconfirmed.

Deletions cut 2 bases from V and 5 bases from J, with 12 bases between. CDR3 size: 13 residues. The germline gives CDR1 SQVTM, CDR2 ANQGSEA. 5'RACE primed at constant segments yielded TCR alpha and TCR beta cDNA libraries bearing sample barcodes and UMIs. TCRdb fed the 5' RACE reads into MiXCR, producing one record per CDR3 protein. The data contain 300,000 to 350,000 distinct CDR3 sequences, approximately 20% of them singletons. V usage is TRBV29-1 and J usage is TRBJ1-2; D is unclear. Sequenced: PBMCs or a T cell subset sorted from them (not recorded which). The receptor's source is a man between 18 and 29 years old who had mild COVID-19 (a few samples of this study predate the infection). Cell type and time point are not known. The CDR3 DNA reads TGCAGCGTTGAACCCCCTACAGAATATGGCTACACCTTC. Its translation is CSVEPPTEYGYTF. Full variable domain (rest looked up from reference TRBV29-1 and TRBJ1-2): SAVISQKPSRDICQRGTSLTIQCQVDSQVTMMFWYRQQPGQSLTLIATANQGSEATYESGFVIDKFPISRPNLTFSTLTVSNMSPEDSSIYLCSVEPPTEYGYTFGSGTRLTVV.